A single sample gave rise to the 18 T cell receptor beta chains below, sequenced in a study of T cells in Graves' hyperthyroidism and ophthalmopathy (dated by TCRdb to about 2019). Libraries were constructed by multiplex PCR. Sequencing used an Illumina HiSeq 2000. Amplification of TCR beta CDR3 regions was carried out from RNA transcripts. For the first round of RT-PCR on the TCR CDR3, the HTBI primer set was used together with the Qiagen OneStep RT-PCR kit. TCRdb cleaned the public reads at Q25 with fastp, built clones with MiXCR and kept in-frame beta chains. Merged by CDR3 protein, the rows form single entries marked with the most common genes and DNA. Recorded for this sample are hundreds of thousands of distinct CDR3 sequences; 15% to 20% of them occurred a single time. The ten largest clones capture 3% to 4.5% of the sample. The sequenced sample consisted of blood. The source of these receptors is a woman between 25 and 40 years old with Graves' hyperthyroidism.

The CDR3 coding sequence is TGTGCCAGCAGCTTGACAGGGCGAATCACCGGGGAGCTGTTTTTT. This encodes CASSLTGRITGELFF. The chain combines TRBV5-4 with TRBJ2-2; D possibly corresponds to TRBD1 (6 bases). The germline gives CDR1 SGHNT, CDR2 YYREEE (reference sequence). Trimming took off 1 base at V and 4 bases at J, with 11 bases between the two ends. This CDR3 comprises 15 residues.

This clonotype was picked up a small number of times. The genes are TRBV6-6 and TRBJ2-2, with TRBD2 identical over 8 bases. Per the germline V gene, CDR1 is MNHNY and CDR2 is SVGAGI (reference sequence). Trimming cost V 0 bases and J 7 bases; bases outside gene matches: 4. The CDR3 runs 15 residues. The CDR3 nucleotides are TGTGCCAGCAGTTACTCGACTAGCGTTTTCGGGGAGCTGTTTTTT. It encodes CASSYSTSVFGELFF.

This clonotype was seen only a few times. The rearrangement uses TRBV6-2 or TRBV6-3 and TRBJ2-1; possible D gene TRBD1, 6 bases. Per germline, CDR1 MNHEY and CDR2 SVGEGT. Trimming took off 4 bases at V and 7 bases at J, with 14 bases between the two ends. This CDR3 has 14 amino acids. CDR3: CASSWGRRGNEQFF. The CDR3 nucleotides read TGTGCCAGCAGTTGGGGGCGGAGAGGTAATGAGCAGTTCTTC.

This clonotype was observed at least ten times. V is TRBV7-8 and J is TRBJ1-5; the match to TRBD1 covers 8 bases. V gave up 5 bases and J gave up 6 bases; unmatched junction bases: 9. CDR3 length: 15 residues. Germline V gene lookup returns CDR1 SGHVS and CDR2 FQNEAQ. CDR3 in DNA: TGTGCCAGCAGCCAGCTTGCAGGGGGCGGTCAGCCCCAGCATTTT. Translation gives CASSQLAGGGQPQHF.

The chain carries TRBV29-1 and TRBJ1-2, with D tentatively TRBD1 (5 bases). Germline values: CDR1 SQVTM, CDR2 ANQGSEA. V dropped 4 bases and J dropped 8 bases, with 17 bases sitting between them. The CDR3 is 13 amino acids. The CDR3 DNA sequence: TGCAGCGTTGGAGGGGAGGCAGGGCGCGGCTACACCTTC. As protein: CSVGGEAGRGYTF.

V and J are TRBV5-8 and TRBJ1-4; 8 bases match TRBD1. V shed 3 bases, J shed 5 bases, and the junction held 3 bases outside the gene matches. Per the germline V gene, CDR1 is SGHTS and CDR2 is YDEGEE. CDR3 length: 14 residues. CDR3 region: CASSWTGPNEKLFF. DNA of the CDR3: TGTGCCAGCAGCTGGACAGGGCCGAATGAAAAACTGTTTTTT. Looking up the rest from reference TRBV5-8 and TRBJ1-4 gives the full variable domain: EAGVTQSPTHLIKTRGQQATLRCSPISGHTSVYWYQQALGLGLQFLLWYDEGEERNRGNFPPRFSGRQFPNYSSELNVNALELEDSALYLCASSWTGPNEKLFFGSGTQLSVL.

This clonotype was found many times. This chain joins TRBV10-3 and TRBJ2-5; 7 nucleotides agree with TRBD1. V shed 2 bases and J 4 bases; nucleotides not matched to a gene: 4. Germline CDR1 reads ENHRY; CDR2 reads SYGVKD. This CDR3 has 14 amino acids. CDR3 DNA: TGTGCCATCAGTGAGACGACAGGGTCAGAGACCCAGTACTTC. Translation: CAISETTGSETQYF.

Ten or more counts support this clonotype. V usage is TRBV27 and J usage is TRBJ2-1; 9 bases map to TRBD1. This CDR3 region has 15 residues. CDR1 and CDR2 from the germline V gene are MNHEY and SMNVEV (reference sequence). The ends lost 4 bases at V and 6 bases at J; junction bases unmatched: 7. Written as DNA, the CDR3 is TGTGCCAGCAGTTCGCGGGACAGGGCGGCCAATGAGCAGTTCTTC. It translates to CASSSRDRAANEQFF.

This clonotype was observed many times. The J gene is TRBJ2-7, the V gene TRBV28; 9 bases are a match to TRBD2. Per germline, CDR1 MDHEN and CDR2 SYDVKM. This CDR3 comprises 16 residues. V was pared by 1 base and J by 4 bases, with 8 bases of the junction left unmatched. CDR3 amino acids: CASSLSSGRRLYEQYF. Written as DNA, the CDR3 is TGTGCCAGCAGTTTATCAAGCGGGAGGAGGCTGTACGAGCAGTACTTC.

Ten or more counts support this clonotype. The rearrangement joins TRBV28 to TRBJ1-1; D remains ambiguous. In germline, CDR1 is MDHEN, CDR2 SYDVKM. Trimming pared 6 bases from V and 3 bases from J, leaving 20 bases between. There are 16 residues in the CDR3. CDR3 amino acids: CASSALLWVRDTEAFF. The DNA of the CDR3 is TGTGCCAGCAGCGCCCTCCTTTGGGTTCGGGACACTGAAGCTTTCTTT.

This clonotype was seen ten or more times. The V gene is TRBV12-3 or TRBV12-4, the J gene TRBJ1-5; no clear D gene. Trimming cost V 6 bases and J 11 bases, with 17 bases left between them. This CDR3 comprises 13 residues. The DNA of the CDR3 is TGTGCCAGCAGCCCGACCGGGGTTAGGTCCCAGCATTTT. It yields the protein CASSPTGVRSQHF.

This chain joins TRBV20-1 and TRBJ2-7, with a tentative D call TRBD2 (5 bases). The germline V and J ends were trimmed by 7 bases and 3 bases, with 16 bases remaining between them. The length of the CDR3 is 13 residues. CDR1 DFQATT and CDR2 SNEGSKA come from the germline V gene (reference sequence). The CDR3 DNA sequence: TGCAGTGTGGGCGGGCTAGTTATCTACGAGCAGTACTTC. This codes for CSVGGLVIYEQYF.

This clonotype was recorded at least ten times. The V and J genes are TRBV7-2 and TRBJ2-7, with 8 bases identical to TRBD1. V trimming: 4 bases; J trimming: 2 bases; junction bases outside the gene matches: 7. CDR3 length: 15 amino acids. Germline V lookup: CDR1 SGHTA, CDR2 FQGNSA. For the CDR3, the DNA is TGTGCCAGCAGCTACACCGGGACAGGTGCCTACGAGCAGTACTTC. Its protein is CASSYTGTGAYEQYF.

This clonotype was observed at least ten times. One end of the junction is discordant with germline, which a read error may explain. This sequence joins TRBV7-6 and TRBJ1-1; D is unresolved. The CDR3 consists of 15 residues. The V gene's germline CDR1 is SGHVS and CDR2 FNYEAQ. The CDR3 sequence is CASSYDRRGDTEAFF. CDR3 nucleotide sequence: TGTGCCAGCAGCTACGACCGCCGAGGCGACACTGAAGCCTTCTTT.

This clonotype has at least ten counts. The chain is built from TRBV11-2 and TRBJ2-1; 10 nucleotides align to TRBD2. The V gene's germline CDR1 is SGHAT and CDR2 FQNNGV. Germline trimming cut 2 bases from V and 4 bases from J; bases unmatched to any gene: 11. This CDR3 spans 18 amino acids. CDR3 sequence reads: CASSLTVGASGSYNEQFF. CDR3 sequence (DNA): TGTGCCAGCAGCTTAACGGTAGGGGCTAGCGGGAGTTACAATGAGCAGTTCTTC.

This clonotype has just one count. A junction boundary mismatches the germline segment, possibly from a read error. The chain combines TRBV6-2 or TRBV6-3 with TRBJ2-1; no reliable D call. CDR1 and CDR2 (germline): MNHEY, SVGEGT. The CDR3 extends over 13 amino acids. This CDR3 reads CASSSFRYNEQLF. The CDR3 coding sequence is TGTGCCAGCAGTTCCTTCCGCTACAATGAGCAGCTCTTC.

Remarks on this clonotype: One junction end does not reproduce the germline sequence, and a read error may be involved. The gene calls are TRBV28 and TRBJ1-2; D is uncertain. The CDR3 length is 12 residues. CDR1 MDHEN and CDR2 SYDVKM come from the germline V gene. CDR3 sequence reads: CANSLYGSGYTF. The CDR3 DNA reads TGTGCCAACAGTTTATACGGGAGTGGCTACACCTTC.

J is TRBJ2-1 and V is TRBV9; 12 bases are a match to TRBD2. V shed 4 bases and J 7 bases; nucleotides not matched to a gene: 6. The CDR3 contains 15 residues. Germline values: CDR1 SGDLS, CDR2 YYNGEE. The CDR3 nucleotides read TGTGCCAGCAGCCTCGGACTAGCGGGAATGAATGAGCAGTTCTTC. Encoded protein: CASSLGLAGMNEQFF.